One sample yielded the 10 T cell receptor beta chains listed below, sequenced in a study of T cell responses to AZD1222 COVID-19 vaccine. Profiling relied on immunoSEQ multiplex PCR, and the TCRdb table lists in-frame clones only, not all of them. The sample records about 150,000 clones, about 89% being singletons. This specimen consisted of peripheral blood, obtained on day 0 of AZD1222 vaccination. These receptors all stem from an adult in good health.

The chain employs TRBV12-3 or TRBV12-4 and TRBJ2-1; tentative D call: TRBD2 (5 bases). V lost 3 bases and J 12 bases, leaving 12 bases between the germline ends. The CDR3 is 12 residues long. CDR3: CASSFGLARQFF. CDR3 sequence (DNA): TGTGCCAGCAGTTTTGGGCTAGCACGGCAGTTCTTC.

The chain links TRBV5-6 to TRBJ1-6; D remains unclear. V lost 4 bases and J lost 11, with 7 bases in between. CDR3 size: 11 residues. The germline CDR1 and CDR2 sequences are SGHDT and YYEEEE. CDR3 in amino acids: CASSPRAPLHF. In DNA, the CDR3 is TGTGCCAGCAGCCCCAGAGCACCCCTCCACTTT.

CDR3 in amino acids: CASSFESSGANVLTF. The CDR3 region has the DNA TGTGCCAGCAGCTTTGAGAGCTCTGGGGCCAACGTCCTGACTTTC. V and J are TRBV5-4 and TRBJ2-6; D is unresolved. This CDR3 spans 15 amino acids. The germline V gene encodes CDR1 SGHNT and CDR2 YYREEE (reference sequence). The V gene lost 2 bases and the J gene lost 0 bases, with 6 bases spanning the gap.

This clone was detected a few times. This chain connects TRBV5-1 to TRBJ2-7, with TRBD1 matching 9 bases. CDR3 length: 15 residues. CDR1 is SGHRS, CDR2 YFSETQ, per germline. The junction had 4 bases not matched to a gene; V was cut back by 0 bases and J by 3 bases. The CDR3, as DNA: TGCGCCAGCAGCTTGGCCCTGGGACAGGGCTACGAGCAGTACTTC. This gives the protein CASSLALGQGYEQYF.

The chain carries TRBV28 and TRBJ2-7; TRBD2 matches 9 bases. This CDR3 is built from 14 residues. With 4 bases clipped from V and 6 bases from J, the junction kept 7 bases outside the gene matches. The V gene's germline CDR1 is MDHEN and CDR2 SYDVKM. CDR3 loop: CASSSWREGPEQYF. For the CDR3, the DNA is TGTGCCAGCAGTTCCTGGCGGGAGGGCCCCGAGCAGTACTTC.

This chain connects TRBV1 to TRBJ2-1; the table's D call of TRBD2 was not tested on the DNA. TRBV1 is described as a pseudogene. This CDR3 region has 17 residues. The CDR3 sequence is CTSSLRSSGSPRNEQFF. DNA for the CDR3: TGCACCAGCAGCCTTCGGAGTAGCGGGAGTCCGCGGAATGAGCAGTTCTTC.

This chain connects TRBV18 to TRBJ2-1; no clear D. There are 14 residues in the CDR3. Trimming took off 3 bases at V and 4 bases at J, with 10 bases between the two ends. The V gene's germline CDR1 is KGHSH and CDR2 LQKENI. Here the CDR3 DNA reads TGTGCCAGCTCACCTAAAACAGCTTACAATGAGCAGTTCTTC. Its translation: CASSPKTAYNEQFF.

V and J are TRBV2 and TRBJ1-5, with 9 bases aligning to TRBD1. The CDR3 covers 19 residues. Trimming took 4 bases from V and 3 from J; bases not matched to a gene: 16. Germline CDR1 is SNHLY and CDR2 is FYNNEI. The CDR3 sequence: CASSGGGGTGGFSNQPQHF. Written as DNA, the CDR3 is TGTGCCAGCAGTGGAGGAGGGGGAACAGGGGGCTTTTCCAATCAGCCCCAGCATTTT.

The CDR3 region has the DNA TGTGCCAGCAGCAAAGGAAAGGGACTAGCGGGAGAAGGGTCCTACGAGCAGTACTTC. This encodes CASSKGKGLAGEGSYEQYF. This chain uses TRBV21-1 with TRBJ2-7; whether TRBD2, the table's D call, matches the DNA was not checked. TRBV21-1 is a pseudogene segment. The CDR3 extends over 19 amino acids.

CDR3 in DNA: TGTGCCAGCAGGGGGGGGACACTAAACAAAAACATTCAGTACTTC. Translating it yields CASRGGTLNKNIQYF. The chain couples TRBV11-2 to TRBJ2-4; a possible D gene is TRBD2 (7 bases). The CDR3 is 15 amino acids. Germline loops: CDR1 SGHAT, CDR2 FQNNGV. Between the trimmed V and J ends, which lost 6 bases and 3 bases, there was a span of 15 bases.